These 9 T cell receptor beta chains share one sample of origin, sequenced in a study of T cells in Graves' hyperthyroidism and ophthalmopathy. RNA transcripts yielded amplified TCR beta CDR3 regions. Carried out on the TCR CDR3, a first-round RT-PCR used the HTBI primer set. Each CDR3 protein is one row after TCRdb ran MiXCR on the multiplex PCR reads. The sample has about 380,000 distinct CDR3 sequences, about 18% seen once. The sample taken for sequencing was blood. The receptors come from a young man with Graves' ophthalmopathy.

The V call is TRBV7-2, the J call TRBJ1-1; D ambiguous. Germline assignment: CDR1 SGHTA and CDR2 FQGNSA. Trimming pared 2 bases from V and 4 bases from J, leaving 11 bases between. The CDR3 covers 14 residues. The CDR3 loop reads CASSLFSGSTEAFF. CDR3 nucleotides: TGTGCCAGCAGCTTATTTTCCGGAAGCACTGAAGCTTTCTTT.

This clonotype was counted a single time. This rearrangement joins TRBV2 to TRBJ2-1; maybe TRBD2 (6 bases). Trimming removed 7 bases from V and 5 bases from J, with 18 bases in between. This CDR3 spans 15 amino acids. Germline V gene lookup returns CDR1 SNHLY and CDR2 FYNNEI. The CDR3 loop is CASTTMGLNDNEQFF. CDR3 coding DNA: TGTGCCAGCACGACGATGGGACTCAATGACAATGAGCAGTTCTTC.

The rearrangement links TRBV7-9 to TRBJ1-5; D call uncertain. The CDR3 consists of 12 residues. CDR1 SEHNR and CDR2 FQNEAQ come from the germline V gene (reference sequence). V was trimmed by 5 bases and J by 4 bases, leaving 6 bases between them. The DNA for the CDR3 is TGTGCCAGCAGCGCCCAGAATCAGCCCCAGCATTTT. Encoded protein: CASSAQNQPQHF.

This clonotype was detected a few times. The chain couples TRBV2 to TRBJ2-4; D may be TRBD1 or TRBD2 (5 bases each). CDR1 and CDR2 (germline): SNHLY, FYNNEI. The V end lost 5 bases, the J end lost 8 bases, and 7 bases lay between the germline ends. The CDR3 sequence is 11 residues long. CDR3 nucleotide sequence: TGTGCCAGCAGTAGAGGGGACATTCAGTACTTC. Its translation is CASSRGDIQYF.

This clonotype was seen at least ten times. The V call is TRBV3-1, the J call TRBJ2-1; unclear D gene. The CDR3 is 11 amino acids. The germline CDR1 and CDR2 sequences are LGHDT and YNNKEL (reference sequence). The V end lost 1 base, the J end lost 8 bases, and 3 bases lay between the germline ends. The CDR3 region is CASSQAYEQFF. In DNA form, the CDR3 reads TGTGCCAGCAGCCAAGCCTATGAGCAGTTCTTC.

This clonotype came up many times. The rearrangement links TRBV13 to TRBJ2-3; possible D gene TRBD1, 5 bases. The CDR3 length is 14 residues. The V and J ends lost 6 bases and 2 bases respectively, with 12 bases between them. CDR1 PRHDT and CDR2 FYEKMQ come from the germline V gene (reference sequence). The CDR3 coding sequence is TGTGCCAGCAGTCCCCAGGGATCCACAGATACGCAGTATTTT. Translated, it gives CASSPQGSTDTQYF.

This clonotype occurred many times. CDR3 loop: CASSQGFRRGYTF. CDR3 nucleotide sequence: TGTGCCAGCAGCCAGGGGTTCAGGCGTGGCTACACCTTC. The rearrangement links TRBV6-1 to TRBJ1-2, with D tentatively TRBD1 (6 bases). Germline CDR1 reads MNHNS; CDR2 reads SASEGT. The CDR3 loop spans 13 amino acids. V shed 6 bases and J shed 7 bases, with 15 bases lying between them.

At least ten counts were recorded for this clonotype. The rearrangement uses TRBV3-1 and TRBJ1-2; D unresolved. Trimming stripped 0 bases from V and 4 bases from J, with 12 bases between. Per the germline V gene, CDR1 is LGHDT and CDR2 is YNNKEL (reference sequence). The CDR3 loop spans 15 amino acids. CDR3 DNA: TGTGCCAGCAGCCAAGAAGCGAGGGCACTCTATGGCTACACCTTC. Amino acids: CASSQEARALYGYTF.

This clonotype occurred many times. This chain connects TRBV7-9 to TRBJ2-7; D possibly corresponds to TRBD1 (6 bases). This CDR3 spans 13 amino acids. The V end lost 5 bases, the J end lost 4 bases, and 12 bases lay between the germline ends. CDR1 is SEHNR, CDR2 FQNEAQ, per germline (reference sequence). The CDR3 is CASSQPDRYEQYF. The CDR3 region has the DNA TGTGCCAGCAGCCAGCCGGACAGATACGAGCAGTACTTC.